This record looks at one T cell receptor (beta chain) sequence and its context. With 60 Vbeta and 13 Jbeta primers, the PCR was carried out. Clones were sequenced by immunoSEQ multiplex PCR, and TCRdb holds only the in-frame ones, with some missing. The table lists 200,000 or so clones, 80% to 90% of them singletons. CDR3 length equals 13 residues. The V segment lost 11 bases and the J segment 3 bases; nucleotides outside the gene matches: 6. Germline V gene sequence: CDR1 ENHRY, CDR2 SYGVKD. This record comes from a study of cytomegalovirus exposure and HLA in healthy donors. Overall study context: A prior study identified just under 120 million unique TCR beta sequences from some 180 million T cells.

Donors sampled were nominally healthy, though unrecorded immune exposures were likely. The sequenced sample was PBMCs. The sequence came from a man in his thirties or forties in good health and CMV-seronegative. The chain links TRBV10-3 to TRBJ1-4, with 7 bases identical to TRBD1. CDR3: CASQGRANEKLFF. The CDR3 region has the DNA TGTGCCTCACAGGGGCGGGCTAATGAAAAACTGTTTTTT.